These T cell receptor beta chains were read from a single sample in a study of T cell responses to AZD1222 COVID-19 vaccine. Clones were sequenced by immunoSEQ multiplex PCR, and TCRdb holds only the in-frame ones, with some missing. Altogether 60,000 to 70,000 clones are present, 80% to 90% being singletons, with the ten largest covering roughly 5%. The source material was peripheral blood, sampled on day 0 of AZD1222 vaccination. The source of these receptors is an adult in good health. The CDR3 runs from the conserved cysteine through the conserved F or W. Each record gives: J gene, V gene, D gene, clone size, CDR3 protein, CDR3 DNA. A D gene is named only where the DNA matches it firmly. The size field is filled for only some rows; it gives once, few, many or a size class.

TRBJ2-2 TRBV5-8 - few CASSWVDRELFF TGTGCCAGCAGCTGGGTCGACCGGGAGCTGTTTTTT
TRBJ2-3 TRBV7-3 TRBD2 once CASSLKGTSGDPDTQYF TGTGCCAGCAGCTTAAAAGGGACTAGCGGGGACCCGGATACGCAGTATTTT
TRBJ1-1 TRBV3-1/TRBV3-2 - - CASSQRGGTEAFF TGTGCCAGCAGCCAAAGGGGGGGCACTGAAGCTTTCTTT
TRBJ1-1 TRBV7-9 - - CASSVVIEAFF TGTGCCAGCAGCGTGGTAATTGAAGCTTTCTTT
TRBJ2-1 TRBV5-4 TRBD1 - CASSLQGFSDNEQFF TGTGCCAGCAGCCTACAGGGGTTCTCGGACAATGAGCAGTTCTTC
TRBJ1-1 TRBV19 TRBD1 - CASSVSLGQGNTEAFF TGTGCCAGTAGTGTCTCCCTTGGACAGGGAAACACTGAAGCTTTCTTT
TRBJ2-3 TRBV7-3 - - CASSAHAGSSTDTQYF TGTGCCAGCAGCGCCCACGCAGGGTCTAGCACAGATACGCAGTATTTT
TRBJ2-7 TRBV12-5 TRBD1 - CASGLVSRDRVYEQYF TGTGCTAGTGGTTTGGTAAGCCGGGACAGGGTCTACGAGCAGTACTTC
TRBJ1-3 TRBV18 - - CASSLSRPGLEGNTIYF TGTGCCAGCTCATTATCTCGGCCAGGACTAGAGGGAAACACCATATATTTT
TRBJ1-4 TRBV7-6 - - CASSLEVGGGEKLFF TGTGCCAGCAGCTTAGAGGTCGGGGGGGGTGAAAAACTGTTTTTT
TRBJ1-3 TRBV9 - - CASSSGGGRSGNTIYF TGTGCCAGCAGCTCAGGTGGGGGCCGCTCTGGAAACACCATATATTTT
TRBJ2-2 TRBV4-2 - - CASSQVLSLTNTGELFF TGTGCCAGCAGCCAAGTCCTCTCGCTCACGAACACCGGGGAGCTGTTTTTT
TRBJ2-2 TRBV29-1 - - CSGRDTGELFF TGCAGCGGGCGGGACACCGGGGAGCTGTTTTTT
TRBJ1-6 TRBV28 - - CASSLYEWGNGGNSPLHF TGTGCCAGCAGTTTATACGAATGGGGTAACGGGGGGAATTCACCCCTCCACTTT
TRBJ2-7 TRBV3-1/TRBV3-2 TRBD1 - CASSQGTGGREQYF TGTGCCAGCAGCCAGGGGACAGGGGGCCGAGAGCAGTACTTC
TRBJ1-1 TRBV15 - - CATSRDFRSGPLGTEAFF TGTGCCACCAGCAGAGATTTTCGTAGTGGGCCCCTGGGCACTGAAGCTTTCTTT
TRBJ1-1 TRBV11-1 TRBD1 once CASSRTGGRITEAFF TGTGCCAGCAGCCGGACAGGGGGCAGGATCACTGAAGCTTTCTTT
TRBJ2-3 TRBV7-9 - - CASSLRPGGTDTQYF TGTGCCAGCAGCTTACGCCCCGGGGGTACGGATACGCAGTATTTT
TRBJ2-2 TRBV4-1 - - CASSRLNTGELFF TGCGCCAGCAGCCGACTAAACACCGGGGAGCTGTTTTTT
TRBJ2-2 TRBV7-6 - - CASSLESGDTFTGELFF TGTGCCAGCAGCTTAGAATCCGGGGACACCTTCACCGGGGAGCTGTTTTTT
TRBJ2-5 TRBV30 - few CAWSVQGETQYF TGTGCCTGGAGTGTACAAGGGGAGACCCAGTACTTC
TRBJ2-7 TRBV5-1 TRBD2 - CASSHAGTSGPLYEQYF TGCGCCAGCAGCCACGCCGGGACTAGCGGGCCCCTCTACGAGCAGTACTTC
TRBJ2-7 TRBV7-9 - - CASRPEGPLGREQYF TGTGCCAGCAGACCTGAAGGGCCCCTGGGACGGGAGCAGTACTTC
TRBJ2-5 TRBV5-8 TRBD2 - CASSSTGTSEGETQYF TGTGCCAGCAGCTCCACCGGGACTAGCGAGGGAGAGACCCAGTACTTC
TRBJ2-7 TRBV11-2 - few CASSLVFDRFYEQYF TGTGCCAGCAGCTTAGTCTTTGACAGATTCTACGAGCAGTACTTC
TRBJ1-2 TRBV5-1 - - CASSLEVNYGYTF TGCGCCAGCAGCTTGGAGGTGAACTATGGCTACACCTTC
TRBJ1-5 TRBV15 TRBD1 - CATSRAGQGAQPQHF TGTGCCACCAGCAGGGCGGGACAGGGGGCTCAGCCCCAGCATTTT
TRBJ2-7 TRBV3-1/TRBV3-2 - - CASSQGSDGAAYEQYF TGTGCCAGCAGCCAAGGATCGGACGGGGCGGCCTACGAGCAGTACTTC
TRBJ2-1 TRBV2 - - CASSGQTYNEQFF TGTGCCAGCAGTGGACAGACCTACAATGAGCAGTTCTTC
TRBJ2-7 TRBV7-6 TRBD1 few CASSLQGQEGDEQYF TGTGCCAGCAGCTTACAGGGACAGGAGGGGGACGAGCAGTACTTC
TRBJ1-2 TRBV10-1 TRBD1 - CASGTGVFYGYTF TGCGCCAGTGGGACAGGGGTCTTCTATGGCTACACCTTC
TRBJ1-2 TRBV19 TRBD1 few CASSMGQGGGYTF TGTGCCAGTAGTATGGGACAGGGAGGCGGCTACACCTTC
TRBJ1-4 TRBV10-2 - - CASSVGLGATNEKLFF TGCGCCAGCAGTGTAGGGCTCGGGGCAACTAATGAAAAACTGTTTTTT
TRBJ2-5 TRBV28 - - CASSLLRGAETQYF TGTGCCAGCAGTTTACTAAGGGGTGCAGAGACCCAGTACTTC
TRBJ1-5 TRBV28 TRBD1 - CASSLDRGSAQPQHF TGTGCCAGCAGCCTGGACAGGGGGTCGGCTCAGCCCCAGCATTTT
TRBJ1-5 TRBV5-5 TRBD1 - CASSFGTGDNQPQHF TGTGCCAGCAGCTTCGGAACAGGGGATAATCAGCCCCAGCATTTT
TRBJ2-2 TRBV5-8 - - CASSLLHTTGELFF TGTGCCAGCAGCTTGTTACACACCACCGGGGAGCTGTTTTTT
TRBJ1-2 TRBV5-1 - once CASSLGNYGYTF TGCGCCAGCAGCTTAGGGAACTATGGCTACACCTTC
TRBJ2-5 TRBV11-3 - - CASSWGLGPLETQYF TGTGCCAGCAGCTGGGGCCTTGGCCCGCTGGAGACCCAGTACTTC
TRBJ2-1 TRBV6-5 TRBD1 - CASSNRDRGYEQFF TGTGCCAGCAGCAACAGGGACAGGGGTTATGAGCAGTTCTTC
TRBJ2-7 TRBV9 - large CASSRSGKGEQYF TGTGCCAGCTCCCGATCAGGGAAAGGCGAGCAGTACTTC